This is a list of T cell receptor beta chains from one sample in a study of persistence of HIV-infected CD4 T cells. Their target antigens are unknown. The assay was immunoSEQ multiplex PCR, and TCRdb's table has in-frame clones only and misses some. The sample lists 45,000 or so clones; 88% were seen once. Sequenced here: CD4+ T cells sorted from PBMCs after approximately 19-hour stimulation, sampled from a patient who received antiretroviral therapy. The source is an adult woman with HIV who was CMV-seropositive. CDR3s include the opening cysteine and the closing phenylalanine or tryptophan. The order of the fields is J gene, V gene, D gene, CDR3 length, clone size, CDR3 protein, CDR3 DNA. A D gene is named only where the DNA matches it firmly. Clone size is stated in some rows and not others, as once, few, many or a class when expanded.

TRBJ1-5	TRBV14	-	13	-	CASSQGGYQPQHF	TGTGCCAGCAGCCAAGGGGGGTATCAGCCCCAGCATTTT
TRBJ1-1	TRBV9	-	15	once	CASSVAPQGNTEAFF	TGTGCCAGCAGCGTAGCTCCCCAGGGGAACACTGAAGCTTTCTTT
TRBJ2-1	TRBV25-1	-	13	-	CASSAPTRNEQFF	TGTGCCAGCAGTGCCCCGACTAGGAATGAGCAGTTCTTC
TRBJ1-1	TRBV19	-	16	-	CASRTRVGAGDTEAFF	TGTGCCAGTAGAACGAGGGTTGGGGCAGGTGACACTGAAGCTTTCTTT
TRBJ1-5	TRBV18	-	15	few	CASSPSQVPNQPQHF	TGTGCCAGCTCACCATCACAGGTTCCCAATCAGCCCCAGCATTTT
TRBJ2-3	TRBV18	-	15	-	CASSRGPGTLNTQYF	TGTGCCAGCTCCCGGGGGCCTGGGACCCTAAATACGCAGTATTTT
TRBJ1-2	TRBV10-1	-	13	-	CASSLGENYGYTF	TGCGCCAGCAGTTTGGGGGAAAACTATGGCTACACCTTC
TRBJ2-7	TRBV3-1/TRBV3-2	TRBD2	16	-	CASSPPLATQPYEQYF	TGTGCCAGCAGCCCCCCACTAGCGACCCAACCCTACGAGCAGTACTTC
TRBJ1-6	TRBV7-2	-	14	-	CASSFGPYNSPLHF	TGTGCCAGCAGCTTTGGACCTTATAATTCACCCCTCCACTTT
TRBJ2-1	TRBV9	-	15	-	CASSAGQGGVFRQFF	TGTGCCAGCAGCGCCGGACAGGGAGGGGTATTTAGGCAGTTCTTC
TRBJ2-2	TRBV19	TRBD1	17	-	CASRRRDRGSNTGELFF	TGTGCCAGTAGACGGAGGGACAGGGGATCGAACACCGGGGAGCTGTTTTTT
TRBJ1-2	TRBV5-1	-	15	-	CASSPTGTPNYGYTF	TGCGCCAGCAGTCCCACAGGGACTCCTAACTATGGCTACACCTTC
TRBJ2-2	TRBV30	-	14	-	CAWNWQMNTGELFF	TGTGCCTGGAACTGGCAAATGAACACCGGGGAGCTGTTTTTT
TRBJ1-5	TRBV6-1	-	16	-	CASSEGEAGGGRSQHF	TGTGCCAGCAGTGAGGGGGAGGCAGGAGGGGGTAGGTCCCAGCATTTT
TRBJ1-6	TRBV14	-	14	-	CASSQGRENSPLHF	TGTGCCAGCAGCCAAGGACGGGAAAATTCACCCCTCCACTTT
TRBJ2-2	TRBV10-3	-	15	-	CAIPSGTGNTGELFF	TGTGCCATCCCCTCCGGGACTGGGAACACCGGGGAGCTGTTTTTT
TRBJ2-3	TRBV13	-	13	-	CASSRSGTDTQYF	TGTGCCAGCAGCCGTTCCGGAACAGATACGCAGTATTTT
TRBJ1-1	TRBV18	TRBD1	16	-	CASSPVTQGARTEAFF	TGTGCCAGCTCACCAGTGACGCAGGGGGCTCGGACTGAAGCTTTCTTT
TRBJ1-1	TRBV10-1	-	15	-	CASSESGDMNTEAFF	TGCGCCAGCAGTGAGTCCGGGGACATGAACACTGAAGCTTTCTTT
TRBJ1-1	TRBV5-1	-	14	-	CASGKSTGSTEAFF	TGCGCCAGCGGAAAAAGTACAGGTTCTACTGAAGCTTTCTTT
TRBJ2-2	TRBV27	-	16	-	CASSLISGPNTGELFF	TGTGCCAGCAGTTTAATTAGCGGCCCTAACACCGGGGAGCTGTTTTTT
TRBJ1-6	TRBV6-5	-	13	-	CASSAENNSPLHF	TGTGCCAGCAGCGCCGAGAATAATTCACCCCTCCACTTT
TRBJ2-3	TRBV5-5	-	15	-	CASSLGGLVIDTQYF	TGTGCCAGCAGCTTGGGTGGGCTTGTCATAGATACGCAGTATTTT
TRBJ2-1	TRBV7-3	TRBD2	16	-	CASSFSAGGAYNEQFF	TGTGCCAGCAGCTTCTCAGCGGGGGGAGCCTACAATGAGCAGTTCTTC
TRBJ2-5	TRBV11-1	TRBD2	15	-	CASSRTSRYQETQYF	TGTGCCAGCAGCCGGACTAGCCGATACCAAGAGACCCAGTACTTC
TRBJ2-3	TRBV30	TRBD1	13	-	CAWETGGTDTQYF	TGTGCCTGGGAAACAGGGGGCACAGATACGCAGTATTTT
TRBJ1-3	TRBV20-1	-	16	-	CSASVGGRQPGNTIYF	TGCAGTGCTAGTGTAGGCGGCAGGCAGCCTGGAAACACCATATATTTT
TRBJ1-4	TRBV5-1	TRBD1	15	-	CASSVSAGTGEKLFF	TGCGCCAGCAGCGTATCCGCCGGGACAGGCGAAAAACTGTTTTTT
TRBJ2-3	TRBV19	-	11	-	CASSISDTQYF	TGTGCCAGTAGTATATCTGATACGCAGTATTTT
TRBJ2-7	TRBV5-1	TRBD1	14	-	CASRLPGQPYEQYF	TGCGCCAGCAGACTCCCGGGACAGCCCTACGAGCAGTACTTC
TRBJ2-3	TRBV19	TRBD1	17	-	CASSIAGGTGYTDTQYF	TGTGCCAGTAGTATAGCTGGCGGGACAGGTTACACAGATACGCAGTATTTT
TRBJ1-6	TRBV19	-	13	-	CASSSGRNSPLHF	TGTGCCAGTAGTTCAGGACGCAATTCACCCCTCCACTTT
TRBJ1-1	TRBV19	-	13	once	CASNQGPGTEAFF	TGTGCCAGTAACCAGGGGCCGGGCACTGAAGCTTTCTTT
TRBJ1-4	TRBV5-4	-	15	-	CASSLSAQVNEKLFF	TGTGCCAGCAGCTTGTCCGCTCAAGTTAATGAAAAACTGTTTTTT
TRBJ2-1	TRBV3-1/TRBV3-2	-	15	-	CASSQELWGYNEQFF	TGTGCCAGCAGCCAGGAACTCTGGGGCTACAATGAGCAGTTCTTC
TRBJ2-5	TRBV3-1/TRBV3-2	-	15	-	CASSRSTAVQETQYF	TGTGCCAGCAGCCGGTCGACAGCCGTACAAGAGACCCAGTACTTC
TRBJ1-1	TRBV6-6	-	14	once	CASSYSPGRTEAFF	TGTGCCAGCAGTTACTCACCGGGGAGGACTGAAGCTTTCTTT
TRBJ1-2	TRBV3-1/TRBV3-2	TRBD1	13	-	CASSPTGGYGYTF	TGTGCCAGCAGTCCTACAGGGGGCTATGGCTACACCTTC
TRBJ2-7	TRBV6-5	TRBD1	12	once	CASSNRGNEQYF	TGTGCCAGCAGTAACAGGGGGAACGAGCAGTACTTC
TRBJ2-1	TRBV20-1	-	11	-	CSVQTLDEQFF	TGCAGTGTCCAAACCCTCGATGAGCAGTTCTTC